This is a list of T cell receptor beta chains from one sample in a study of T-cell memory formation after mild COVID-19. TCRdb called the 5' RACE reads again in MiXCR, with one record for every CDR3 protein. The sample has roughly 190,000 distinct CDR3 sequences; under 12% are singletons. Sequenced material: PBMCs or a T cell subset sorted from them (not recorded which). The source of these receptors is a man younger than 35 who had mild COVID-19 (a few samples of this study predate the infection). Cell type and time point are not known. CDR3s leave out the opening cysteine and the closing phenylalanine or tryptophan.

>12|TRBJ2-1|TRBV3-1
ASSQGTQASEQF
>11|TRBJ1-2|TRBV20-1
SAREPSNYGYT
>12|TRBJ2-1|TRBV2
ASALESSYNEQF
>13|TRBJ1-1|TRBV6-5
ASSYRIYSNTEAF
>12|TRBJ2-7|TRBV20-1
SARPGTGDSEQY
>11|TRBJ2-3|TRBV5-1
ASSSGTVEGVD
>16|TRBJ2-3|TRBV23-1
ASTAPQRGDPSTDTQY
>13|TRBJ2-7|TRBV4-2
ASSQDLAPAYEQY
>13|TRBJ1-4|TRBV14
ASSQTGTSGEKLF
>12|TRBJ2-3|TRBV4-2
ASRMGTPVDTQY
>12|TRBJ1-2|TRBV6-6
ASSPQGAGYGYT
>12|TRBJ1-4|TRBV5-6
ASSLAQGNEKLF
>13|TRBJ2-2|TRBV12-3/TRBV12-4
ASSSRGMNTGELF
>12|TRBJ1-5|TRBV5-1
ASRPDASNQPQH
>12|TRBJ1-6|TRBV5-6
ASSSGTGWSPLH
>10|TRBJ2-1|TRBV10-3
AISDRGREQF
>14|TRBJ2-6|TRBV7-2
ASSLTWGSGANVLT
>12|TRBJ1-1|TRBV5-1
ASSHQGAGDEAF
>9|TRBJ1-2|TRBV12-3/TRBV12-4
ASSLGRGYT
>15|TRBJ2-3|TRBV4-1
ASSQGFQRGRRDTQY
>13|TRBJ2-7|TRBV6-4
ASSFDTSGGYEQY
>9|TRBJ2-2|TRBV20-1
SARASGELF
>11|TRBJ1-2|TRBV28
ASRHDSLYGYT
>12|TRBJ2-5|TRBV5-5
ASSLLGQQETQY
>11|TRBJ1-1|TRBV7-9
ASSSAGLTEAF
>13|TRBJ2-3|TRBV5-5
ASSRTGANPDTQY
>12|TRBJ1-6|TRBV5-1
ASSFDRFETPLH
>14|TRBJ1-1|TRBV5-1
ASSLAADEMNTEAF
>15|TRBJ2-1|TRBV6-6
ASSARVTGNRHNEQF
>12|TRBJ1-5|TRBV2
ASSKWDRNQPQH
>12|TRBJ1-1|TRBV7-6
ASSFRKMNTEAF
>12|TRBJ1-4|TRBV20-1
SAPTGPNNGKLF
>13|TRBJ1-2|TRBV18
ASSPTGQSDYGYT
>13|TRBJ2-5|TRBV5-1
ASSQREGTGETQY
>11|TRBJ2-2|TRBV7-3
ASSLSYTGELF
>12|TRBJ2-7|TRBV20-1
SARGGGTTYEQY
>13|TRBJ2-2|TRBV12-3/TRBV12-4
ASSFGADGTGELF
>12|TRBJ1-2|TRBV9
ASSPPWGNYGYT
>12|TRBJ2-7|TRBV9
ASSVGEGAYEQY
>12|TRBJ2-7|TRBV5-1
ASSLAPDNYEQY
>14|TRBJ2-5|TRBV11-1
ASSSVYEGTGETQY
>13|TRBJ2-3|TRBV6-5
ASSRLAGGTDTQY
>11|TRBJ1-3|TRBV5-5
ASSWELGNTIY
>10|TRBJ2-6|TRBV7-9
AWVAGANVLT
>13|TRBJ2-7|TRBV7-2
ASSLEGTLPYEQY
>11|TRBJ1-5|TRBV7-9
ASSLSFGQPQH
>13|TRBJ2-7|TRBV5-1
ASSTRDGSSYEQY
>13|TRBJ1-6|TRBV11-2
ASSLFNSPNSPLH
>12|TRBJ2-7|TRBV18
ASSPWTARYEQY
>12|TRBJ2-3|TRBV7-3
ASRLGGGTDTQY
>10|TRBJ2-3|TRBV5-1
ASSFSSDTQY
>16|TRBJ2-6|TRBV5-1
ASSLYLTGGSGANVLT
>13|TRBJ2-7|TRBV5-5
ASSLGPYDTYEQY
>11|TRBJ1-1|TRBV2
ASGMRGEAEAF
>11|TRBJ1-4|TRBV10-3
AISGAQNEKLF
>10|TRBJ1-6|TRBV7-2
ASSLAGRPLH
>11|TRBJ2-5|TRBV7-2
ASSLDYSETQY